This T cell receptor beta chain comes out of a study of blood T cell repertoires in COVID-19. Across the study: Acute-phase and convalescent COVID-19 samples originated in the United States, Italy and Spain. The cDNA or gDNA used as material had been derived from T cells, B-cell-depleted T cells, or PBMCs.

The repertoire was sequenced with immunoSEQ multiplex PCR; TCRdb's copy has only in-frame clones and lacks some. The sample lists about 200,000 clones, approximately 83% occurring once. This clone was recorded a few times. Material: PBMCs or T cells enriched from blood (not recorded which). This sequence was found in a man aged 40-49 years who had recovered from COVID-19.

CDR3 protein: CASSEAGGFGNQPQHF. CDR3 nucleotides: TGTGCCAGCAGTGAAGCGGGAGGGTTCGGCAATCAGCCCCAGCATTTT. This chain uses TRBV6-1 with TRBJ1-5; D not resolved. Trimming cost V 0 bases and J 2 bases, with 11 bases left between them. Per germline, CDR1 MNHNS and CDR2 SASEGT. There are 16 residues in the CDR3.